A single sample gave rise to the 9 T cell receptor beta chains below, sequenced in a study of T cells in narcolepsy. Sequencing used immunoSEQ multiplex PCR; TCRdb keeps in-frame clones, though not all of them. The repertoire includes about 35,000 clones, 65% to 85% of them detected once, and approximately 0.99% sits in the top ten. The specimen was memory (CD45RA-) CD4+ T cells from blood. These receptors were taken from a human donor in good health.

The CDR3 is CASSYGPTGGQETQYF. The CDR3 DNA is TGTGCCAGCAGTTACGGTCCCACAGGGGGCCAAGAGACCCAGTACTTC. The J gene is TRBJ2-5, the V gene TRBV6-6; TRBD1 agrees at 8 bases. The V and J ends lost 2 bases and 1 base, in that order; junction bases with no gene match: 6. Germline-derived CDR1 and CDR2 are MNHNY and SVGAGI (reference sequence). The CDR3 length is 16 residues.

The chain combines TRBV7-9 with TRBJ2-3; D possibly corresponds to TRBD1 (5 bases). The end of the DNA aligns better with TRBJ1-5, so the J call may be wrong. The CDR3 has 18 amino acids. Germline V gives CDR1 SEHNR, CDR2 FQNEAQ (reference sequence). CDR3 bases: TGTGCCAGCAGTCCTCCCGAGAGGTTCCGGTGGGGCACAGATACGCAGCATTTT. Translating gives CASSPPERFRWGTDTQHF.

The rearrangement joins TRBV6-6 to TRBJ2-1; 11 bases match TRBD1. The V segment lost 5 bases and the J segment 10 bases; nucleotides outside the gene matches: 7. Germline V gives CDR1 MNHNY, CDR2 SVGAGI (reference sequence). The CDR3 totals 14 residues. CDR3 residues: CASSDGQGAREQFF. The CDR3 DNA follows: TGTGCCAGCAGTGACGGACAGGGGGCCCGGGAGCAGTTCTTC.

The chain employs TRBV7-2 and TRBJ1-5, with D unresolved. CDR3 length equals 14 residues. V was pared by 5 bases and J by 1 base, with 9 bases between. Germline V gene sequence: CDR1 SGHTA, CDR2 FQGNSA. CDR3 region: CASSRDGSNQPQHF. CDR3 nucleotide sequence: TGTGCCAGCAGCCGAGACGGAAGCAATCAGCCCCAGCATTTT.

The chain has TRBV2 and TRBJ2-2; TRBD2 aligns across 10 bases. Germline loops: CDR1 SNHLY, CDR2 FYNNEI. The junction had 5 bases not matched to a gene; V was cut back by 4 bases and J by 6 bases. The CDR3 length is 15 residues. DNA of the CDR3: TGTGCCAGCAGTGGTCCGCTAGCGGGAGCCGGGGAGCTGTTTTTT. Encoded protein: CASSGPLAGAGELFF. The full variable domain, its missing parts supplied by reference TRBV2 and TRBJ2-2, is EPEVTQTPSHQVTQMGQEVILRCVPISNHLYFYWYRQILGQKVEFLVSFYNNEISEKSEIFDDQFSVERPDGSNFTLKIRSTKLEDSAMYFCASSGPLAGAGELFFGEGSRLTVL.

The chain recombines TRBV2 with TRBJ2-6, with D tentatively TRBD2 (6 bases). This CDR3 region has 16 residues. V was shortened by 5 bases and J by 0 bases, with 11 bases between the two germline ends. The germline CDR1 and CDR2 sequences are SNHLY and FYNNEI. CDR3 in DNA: TGTGCCAGCAGTTCGGACGGGAGCTCTGGGGCCAACGTCCTGACTTTC. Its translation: CASSSDGSSGANVLTF.

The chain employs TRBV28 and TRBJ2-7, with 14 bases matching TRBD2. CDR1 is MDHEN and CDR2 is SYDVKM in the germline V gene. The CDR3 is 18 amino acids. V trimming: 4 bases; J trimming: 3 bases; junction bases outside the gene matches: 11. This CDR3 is CASSSSTSGRAIRYEQYF. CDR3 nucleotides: TGTGCCAGCAGTTCCTCGACTAGCGGGAGGGCCATTCGCTACGAGCAGTACTTC.

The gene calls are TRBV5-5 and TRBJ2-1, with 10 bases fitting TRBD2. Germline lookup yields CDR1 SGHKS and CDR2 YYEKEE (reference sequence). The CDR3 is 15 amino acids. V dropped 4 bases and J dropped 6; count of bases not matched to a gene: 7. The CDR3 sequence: CASSRERGGLNEQFF. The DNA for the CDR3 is TGTGCCAGCAGCCGCGAGCGGGGGGGCCTCAATGAGCAGTTCTTC. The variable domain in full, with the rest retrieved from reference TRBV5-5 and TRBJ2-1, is DAGVTQSPTHLIKTRGQQVTLRCSPISGHKSVSWYQQVLGQGPQFIFQYYEKEERGRGNFPDRFSARQFPNYSSELNVNALLLGDSALYLCASSRERGGLNEQFFGPGTRLTVL.

CDR3 DNA sequence: TGTGCCTGGAGCCTGGGGCTAGCTGGAGAGACCCAGTACTTC. As protein: CAWSLGLAGETQYF. The V call is TRBV30, the J call TRBJ2-5; D may be TRBD1 or TRBD2 (5 bases each). The CDR3 length is 14 residues. Germline values: CDR1 GTSNPN, CDR2 SVGIG (reference sequence). V was shortened by 3 bases and J by 4 bases, with 15 bases between the two germline ends.